This TCR beta chain was recovered during a study of CD8+CD57+ T cells in acquired aplastic anemia. Study-wide context: The DNA of sorted CD4+ and CD8+ cells averaged around 3 ug. Study-level findings and limits: Patients had about 31 CD8+ CDR3 sequences in common with controls (the shared set).

The CDR3 length is 17 residues. V was trimmed by 3 bases and J by 4 bases, leaving 15 bases between them. Germline CDR1 is KGHDR and CDR2 is SFDVKD. Patients chosen for sequencing had CD8+CD57+ cells that had expanded, as shown by flow cytometry. No patient had been given any therapy when blood was sampled. As for this clonotype: What it recognizes is unknown.

For CDR3 and TCR beta VDJ profiling, genomic DNA was the template used. TCRdb called the reads again in MiXCR, with one record for every CDR3 protein. The sample records around 170,000 distinct CDR3 sequences, nearly 50% being singletons. This TCR came from a human donor with aplastic anemia. Sequencing was done on a sample of sorted CD4+, CD8+, or CD8+CD57+ T cells (not recorded which) from PBMCs. This sequence joins TRBV24-1 and TRBJ2-6; D may correspond to TRBD1 or TRBD2 (6 bases each). This chain's CDR3 is CATSDPGAGSGANVLTF. The CDR3 DNA reads as TGTGCCACCAGTGATCCGGGGGCGGGGTCCGGGGCCAACGTCCTGACTTTC.